Reported below is one T cell receptor beta chain. This specimen comes from a study of T-cell reconstitution after alpha-beta-depleted transplantation in children. TCRbeta library construction was performed incorporating unique molecular identifiers. MiXCR, run by TCRdb on the PCR reads, gives a single entry per CDR3 protein. The sample has hundreds of thousands of distinct CDR3 sequences; about 16% are singletons. This CDR3 is 16 amino acids long. V lost 4 bases and J lost 0, with 15 bases in between. The V gene's germline CDR1 is MNHNS and CDR2 SASEGT. Sequences were derived from PBMCs, mostly from graft donor cells, sampled 360 days after TCRalphabeta/CD19-depleted stem cell transplant. The source of this sequence is a boy under two years old who had a stem cell transplant for Wiskott-Aldrich syndrome, so the T cells may come from the graft donor. The V gene is TRBV6-1, the J gene TRBJ1-1; the D gene is possibly TRBD1 (5 bases). The CDR3 DNA reads TGTGCCAGCAGTGCGGTCGGTGGGGGGATGAACACTGAAGCTTTCTTT. Amino acid sequence: CASSAVGGGMNTEAFF.